This passage covers 26 T cell receptor beta chains from one sample sequenced in a study of blood T cell repertoires in COVID-19. The table came from immunoSEQ multiplex PCR; TCRdb's copy has only in-frame clones and leaves some out. The sample shows roughly 350,000 clones, roughly 90% of them seen only once. Material: peripheral blood. The receptors here all came from a woman aged 70-85 years with COVID-19, enrolled during active disease.

This chain joins TRBV7-8 and TRBJ1-1; D is ambiguous. The germline V gene encodes CDR1 SGHVS and CDR2 FQNEAQ. The CDR3 runs 16 residues. The ends were cut back, 1 base at V and 2 bases at J, with 14 bases in the middle. The CDR3 region is CASSLGRIAANTEAFF. DNA of the CDR3: TGTGCCAGCAGCTTAGGCCGTATAGCGGCCAACACTGAAGCTTTCTTT.

This rearrangement joins TRBV12-3 or TRBV12-4 to TRBJ1-2, with no clear D. Trimming took 2 bases from V and 6 from J, leaving 10 bases between them. The CDR3 has 13 residues. CDR3 bases: TGTGCCAGCAGTTTAAGCGTCTTAGATGGCTACACCTTC. Amino acids: CASSLSVLDGYTF.

The genes are TRBV29-1 and TRBJ1-1; 7 nucleotides align to TRBD1. The CDR3 spans 14 residues. Looked up from germline, CDR1 is SQVTM and CDR2 is ANQGSEA. V shed 3 bases and J 4 bases; nucleotides not matched to a gene: 8. In DNA, the CDR3 is TGCAGCGTTGATGGGTGGCAGGGGGGCACTGAAGCTTTCTTT. Translating it yields CSVDGWQGGTEAFF.

The gene calls are TRBV29-1 and TRBJ2-3; 11 bases map to TRBD2. There are 14 residues in the CDR3. Germline V gene data show CDR1 as SQVTM and CDR2 as ANQGSEA. V was pared by 6 bases and J by 6 bases, with 8 bases of the junction left unmatched. CDR3 sequence reads: CSVGTSGAGDTQYF. Here the CDR3 DNA reads TGCAGCGTAGGGACTAGCGGCGCGGGGGATACGCAGTATTTT.

The chain employs TRBV27 and TRBJ2-5, with D possibly being TRBD2 (6 bases). Deletions cut 2 bases from V and 1 base from J, with 11 bases between. Germline lookup yields CDR1 MNHEY and CDR2 SMNVEV (reference sequence). The CDR3 consists of 15 residues. For the CDR3, the DNA is TGTGCCAGCAGTTTAACCTTGGGACTCCAAGAGACCCAGTACTTC. Encoded protein: CASSLTLGLQETQYF.

The genes are TRBV29-1 and TRBJ2-3; 10 bases match TRBD2. The V gene's germline CDR1 is SQVTM and CDR2 ANQGSEA. The CDR3 spans 16 residues. V was pared by 6 bases and J by 6 bases, with 15 bases of the junction left unmatched. The chain's CDR3 is CSVHSLGLARGDTQYF. CDR3 DNA: TGCAGCGTACACTCTTTGGGACTAGCGAGGGGGGATACGCAGTATTTT.

This sequence joins TRBV6-2 or TRBV6-3 and TRBJ1-3; 8 positions match TRBD1. This CDR3 region has 18 residues. Germline V CDR1 and CDR2: MNHEY, SVGEGT. J was trimmed by 0 bases and V by 6 bases; bases with no gene match: 13. The CDR3 protein is CASSPGTGVPPSGNTIYF. The CDR3, as DNA: TGTGCCAGCAGCCCTGGGACAGGTGTACCCCCCTCTGGAAACACCATATATTTT.

The chain recombines TRBV5-1 with TRBJ1-2, with 10 bases lining up with TRBD1. Germline V CDR1 and CDR2: SGHRS, YFSETQ. The CDR3 totals 16 residues. With V trimmed by 4 bases and J by 7 bases, 13 bases remained unmatched. In nucleotides, the CDR3 is TGCGCCAGCAGCCCTAGGACCACCGACAGGGGGCCTGGCTACACCTTC. Protein sequence: CASSPRTTDRGPGYTF.

The CDR3 nucleotides are TGTGCCAGCAGTTTCCAAGCGGGCTTTGACCACGAGCAGTACTTC. It encodes CASSFQAGFDHEQYF. This rearrangement joins TRBV27 to TRBJ2-7; tentative D call: TRBD2 (6 bases). Germline V gene sequence: CDR1 MNHEY, CDR2 SMNVEV (reference sequence). V dropped 3 bases and J dropped 5 bases, with 17 bases sitting between them. The CDR3 sequence is 15 residues long.

The V gene is TRBV6-2 or TRBV6-3, the J gene TRBJ2-1; 10 nucleotides match TRBD2. The ends lost 1 base at V and 8 bases at J; junction bases unmatched: 5. CDR3 length equals 15 residues. Germline V gene lookup returns CDR1 MNHEY and CDR2 SVGEGT. The DNA of the CDR3 is TGTGCCAGCAGTTACTGGGCTAGCGGGGGAGATGAGCAGTTCTTC. Translated, it gives CASSYWASGGDEQFF.

This chain links TRBV9 with TRBJ1-6; D is ambiguous. The germline V gene encodes CDR1 SGDLS and CDR2 YYNGEE. V was clipped by 4 bases and J by 7 bases, with 12 bases between them. CDR3 length: 14 amino acids. The CDR3 bases are TGTGCCAGCAGCCCCGAGCCGGGAAATTCACCCCTCCACTTT. It translates to CASSPEPGNSPLHF.

The rearrangement joins TRBV28 to TRBJ2-3, with 10 positions matching TRBD1. The length of the CDR3 is 15 residues. Germline V gene sequence: CDR1 MDHEN, CDR2 SYDVKM. V trimming: 2 bases; J trimming: 4 bases; junction bases outside the gene matches: 3. This CDR3 reads CASSLGQGVADTQYF. The DNA of the CDR3 is TGTGCCAGCAGTTTAGGACAGGGGGTAGCAGATACGCAGTATTTT.

This sequence joins TRBV3-1 (or the pseudogene TRBV3-2) and TRBJ1-2, with D perhaps matching TRBD1 (5 bases). The CDR3 spans 15 residues. V was clipped by 1 base and J by 4 bases, with 13 bases between them. Germline loops: CDR1 LGHDT, CDR2 YNNKEL (reference sequence). The CDR3, as DNA: TGTGCCAGCAGCCAAGGGCAGGGATTAACCTATGGCTACACCTTC. Encoded protein: CASSQGQGLTYGYTF.

J is TRBJ2-6 and V is TRBV6-5, with D possibly matching TRBD1 (5 bases). CDR3 length: 15 amino acids. V was shortened by 5 bases and J by 0 bases, with 8 bases between the two germline ends. Germline-derived CDR1 and CDR2 are MNHEY and SVGAGI. The CDR3 sequence is CASSPGISGANVLTF. DNA of the CDR3: TGTGCCAGCAGTCCAGGGATCTCTGGGGCCAACGTCCTGACTTTC.

The J gene is TRBJ1-1, the V gene TRBV10-1; tentative D call: TRBD1 (5 bases). The CDR3 totals 14 residues. Germline CDR1 reads WNHNN; CDR2 reads SYGVQD (reference sequence). Trimming removed 0 bases from V and 5 bases from J, with 10 bases in between. The CDR3 bases are TGCGCCAGCAGTGAGTCTGGGGGGAGGACTGAAGCTTTCTTT. It encodes CASSESGGRTEAFF.

The CDR3 is CASKYVGHGYGYTF. Here the CDR3 DNA reads TGTGCCAGCAAGTATGTAGGACACGGCTATGGCTACACCTTC. The chain combines TRBV2 with TRBJ1-2, with a weak D call TRBD1 (5 bases). CDR3 size: 14 residues. Trimming took 7 bases from V and 4 from J, leaving 16 bases between them. Germline loops: CDR1 SNHLY, CDR2 FYNNEI. Supplemented by reference TRBV2 and TRBJ1-2, the full variable domain reads EPEVTQTPSHQVTQMGQEVILRCVPISNHLYFYWYRQILGQKVEFLVSFYNNEISEKSEIFDDQFSVERPDGSNFTLKIRSTKLEDSAMYFCASKYVGHGYGYTFGSGTRLTVV.

This chain connects TRBV9 to TRBJ2-1; TRBD2 agrees at 7 bases. CDR1 and CDR2 from the germline V gene are SGDLS and YYNGEE. V trimming: 2 bases; J trimming: 0 bases; junction bases outside the gene matches: 2. The CDR3 extends over 15 amino acids. The CDR3 nucleotides are TGTGCCAGCAGCGTGGGCGGGGGCTCCTACAATGAGCAGTTCTTC. Translated, it gives CASSVGGGSYNEQFF. Full variable domain (outside the CDR3, taken from reference TRBV9 and TRBJ2-1): DSGVTQTPKHLITATGQRVTLRCSPRSGDLSVYWYQQSLDQGLQFLIQYYNGEERAKGNILERFSAQQFPDLHSELNLSSLELGDSALYFCASSVGGGSYNEQFFGPGTRLTVL.

The chain employs TRBV7-8 and TRBJ2-3; 9 bases are shared with TRBD1. The length of the CDR3 is 15 residues. V shed 5 bases, J shed 4 bases, and the junction held 7 bases outside the gene matches. Per germline, CDR1 SGHVS and CDR2 FQNEAQ. The CDR3 nucleotides read TGTGCCAGCAGCATCCTCACAGGGGGCGCAGATACGCAGTATTTT. It codes for CASSILTGGADTQYF. Full variable domain (missing parts from reference TRBV7-8 and TRBJ2-3): GAGVSQSPRYKVAKRGQDVALRCDPISGHVSLFWYQQALGQGPEFLTYFQNEAQLDKSGLPSDRFFAERPEGSVSTLKIQRTQQEDSAVYLCASSILTGGADTQYFGPGTRLTVL.

DNA for the CDR3: TGTGCCAGCAGCTTAGGGGGGGATCCCAGCTATGGCTACACCTTC. It yields the protein CASSLGGDPSYGYTF. The rearrangement uses TRBV7-2 and TRBJ1-2; the D gene is possibly TRBD1 (5 bases). Germline CDR1 reads SGHTA; CDR2 reads FQGNSA. V dropped 1 base and J dropped 4 bases, with 13 bases sitting between them. The CDR3 loop spans 15 amino acids.

V and J are TRBV10-3 and TRBJ2-2, with 10 nucleotides matching TRBD2. This CDR3 spans 14 amino acids. Germline-derived CDR1 and CDR2 are ENHRY and SYGVKD. The junction had 1 base not matched to a gene; V was cut back by 3 bases and J by 6 bases. CDR3: CAISETSGAGELFF. As DNA, the CDR3 is TGTGCCATCAGTGAAACTAGCGGGGCCGGGGAGCTGTTTTTT.

The genes are TRBV11-2 and TRBJ1-4; D is unresolved. This CDR3 is built from 14 residues. The germline CDR1 and CDR2 sequences are SGHAT and FQNNGV. Trimming stripped 0 bases from V and 6 bases from J, with 8 bases between. CDR3 amino acids: CASSLEWGDEKLFF. In DNA, the CDR3 is TGTGCCAGCAGCTTAGAGTGGGGAGATGAAAAACTGTTTTTT.

V usage is TRBV7-3 and J usage is TRBJ2-5; TRBD1 is a possible D gene (6 bases). Per germline, CDR1 SGHTA and CDR2 FQGTGA. The CDR3 is made up of 15 amino acids. With 5 bases removed from V and 2 bases from J, the gap between germline ends came to 15 bases. The CDR3 DNA reads as TGTGCCAGCAGCCTCAACAGGGTGCGACAAGAGACCCAGTACTTC. Its protein product is CASSLNRVRQETQYF.

The chain carries TRBV28 and TRBJ1-1; 9 bases match TRBD1. The J segment lost 1 base and the V segment lost 6 bases, leaving 0 bases of the junction unmatched. The germline gives CDR1 MDHEN, CDR2 SYDVKM. CDR3 length equals 13 residues. CDR3 bases: TGTGCCAGCAGGGGACAGGGGAACACTGAAGCTTTCTTT. Encoded protein: CASRGQGNTEAFF.

The J gene is TRBJ2-1, the V gene TRBV7-2; TRBD2 aligns across 13 bases. Germline V gene sequence: CDR1 SGHTA, CDR2 FQGNSA. The CDR3 is made up of 17 amino acids. Unmatched junction bases numbered 2, after V lost 1 base and J lost 2 bases. The CDR3 reads CASSLVGTSGAYNEQFF. The CDR3 DNA is TGTGCCAGCAGCTTAGTCGGGACTAGCGGGGCCTACAATGAGCAGTTCTTC.

The V gene is TRBV9, the J gene TRBJ2-1, with 7 bases aligning to TRBD2. Germline assignment: CDR1 SGDLS and CDR2 YYNGEE. The CDR3 has 15 residues. J was trimmed by 2 bases and V by 0 bases; bases with no gene match: 2. CDR3 nucleotide sequence: TGTGCCAGCAGCGTAGACGGGGGGACCTACAATGAGCAGTTCTTC. It translates to CASSVDGGTYNEQFF. Full variable domain (remainder filled in from reference TRBV9 and TRBJ2-1): DSGVTQTPKHLITATGQRVTLRCSPRSGDLSVYWYQQSLDQGLQFLIQYYNGEERAKGNILERFSAQQFPDLHSELNLSSLELGDSALYFCASSVDGGTYNEQFFGPGTRLTVL.

V is TRBV5-1 and J is TRBJ1-6; D call uncertain. The germline CDR1 and CDR2 sequences are SGHRS and YFSETQ. The ends were cut back, 1 base at V and 6 bases at J, with 14 bases in the middle. The CDR3 is made up of 16 amino acids. The CDR3, as DNA: TGCGCCAGCAGCTTGCGAGCGTTTTCCAGTAATTCACCCCTCCACTTT. Translating it yields CASSLRAFSSNSPLHF.